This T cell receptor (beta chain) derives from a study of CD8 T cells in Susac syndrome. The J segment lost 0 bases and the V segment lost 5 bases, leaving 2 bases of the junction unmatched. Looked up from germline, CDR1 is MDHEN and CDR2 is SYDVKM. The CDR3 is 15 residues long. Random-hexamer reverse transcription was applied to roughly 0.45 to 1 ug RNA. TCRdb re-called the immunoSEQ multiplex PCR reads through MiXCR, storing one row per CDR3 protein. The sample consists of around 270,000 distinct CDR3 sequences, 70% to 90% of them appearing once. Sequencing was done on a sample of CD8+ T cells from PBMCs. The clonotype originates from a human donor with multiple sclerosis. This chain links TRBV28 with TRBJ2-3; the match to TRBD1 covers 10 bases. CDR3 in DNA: TGTGCCAGCAGTACGGGACAGGGGAGCACAGATACGCAGTATTTT. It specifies CASSTGQGSTDTQYF. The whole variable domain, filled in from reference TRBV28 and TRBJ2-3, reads DVKVTQSSRYLVKRTGEKVFLECVQDMDHENMFWYRQDPGLGLRLIYFSYDVKMKEKGDIPEGYSVSREKKERFSLILESASTNQTSMYLCASSTGQGSTDTQYFGPGTRLTVL.